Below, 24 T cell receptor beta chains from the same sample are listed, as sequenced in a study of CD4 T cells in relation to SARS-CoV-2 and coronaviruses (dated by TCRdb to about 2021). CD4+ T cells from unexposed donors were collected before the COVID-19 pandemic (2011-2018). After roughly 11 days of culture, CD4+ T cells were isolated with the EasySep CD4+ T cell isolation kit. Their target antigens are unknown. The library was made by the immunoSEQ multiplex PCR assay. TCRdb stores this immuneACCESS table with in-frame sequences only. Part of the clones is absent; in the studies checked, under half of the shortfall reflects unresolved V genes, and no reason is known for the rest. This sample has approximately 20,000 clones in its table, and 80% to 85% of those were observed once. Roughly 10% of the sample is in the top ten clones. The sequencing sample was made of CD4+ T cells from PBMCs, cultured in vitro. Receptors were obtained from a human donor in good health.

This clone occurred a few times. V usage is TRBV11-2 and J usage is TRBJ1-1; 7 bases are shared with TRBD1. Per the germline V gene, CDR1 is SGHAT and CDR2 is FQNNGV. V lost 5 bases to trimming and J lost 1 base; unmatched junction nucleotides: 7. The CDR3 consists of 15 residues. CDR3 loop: CASSRPGTENTEAFF. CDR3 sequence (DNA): TGTGCCAGCAGCCGCCCCGGGACAGAGAACACTGAAGCTTTCTTT.

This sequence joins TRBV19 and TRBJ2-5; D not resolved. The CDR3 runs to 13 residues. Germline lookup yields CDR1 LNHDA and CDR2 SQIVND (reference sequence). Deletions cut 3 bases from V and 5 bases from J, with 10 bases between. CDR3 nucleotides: TGTGCCAGTAGTATGATGGTTATGGAGACCCAGTACTTC. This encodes CASSMMVMETQYF. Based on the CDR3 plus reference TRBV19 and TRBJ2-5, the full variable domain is DGGITQSPKYLFRKEGQNVTLSCEQNLNHDAMYWYRQDPGQGLRLIYYSQIVNDFQKGDIAEGYSVSREKKESFPLTVTSAQKNPTAFYLCASSMMVMETQYFGPGTRLLVL.

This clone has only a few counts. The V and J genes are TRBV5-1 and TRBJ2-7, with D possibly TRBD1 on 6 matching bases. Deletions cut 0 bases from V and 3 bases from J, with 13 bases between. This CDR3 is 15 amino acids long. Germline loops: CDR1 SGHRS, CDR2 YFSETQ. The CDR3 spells CASSLGPGEIYEQYF. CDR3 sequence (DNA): TGCGCCAGCAGCTTGGGGCCAGGGGAAATCTACGAGCAGTACTTC.

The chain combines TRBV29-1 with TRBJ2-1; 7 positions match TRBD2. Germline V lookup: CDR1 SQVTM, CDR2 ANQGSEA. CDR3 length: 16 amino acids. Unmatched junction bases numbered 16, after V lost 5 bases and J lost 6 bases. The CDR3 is CSVPLFAGAMGNEQFF. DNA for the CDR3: TGCAGCGTTCCACTCTTTGCGGGAGCGATGGGCAATGAGCAGTTCTTC.

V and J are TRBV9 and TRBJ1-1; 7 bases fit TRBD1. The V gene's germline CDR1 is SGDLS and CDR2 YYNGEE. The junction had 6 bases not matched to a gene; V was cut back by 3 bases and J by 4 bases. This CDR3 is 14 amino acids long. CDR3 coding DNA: TGTGCCAGCAGCGCCCATGGGGACAGCACTGAAGCTTTCTTT. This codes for CASSAHGDSTEAFF.

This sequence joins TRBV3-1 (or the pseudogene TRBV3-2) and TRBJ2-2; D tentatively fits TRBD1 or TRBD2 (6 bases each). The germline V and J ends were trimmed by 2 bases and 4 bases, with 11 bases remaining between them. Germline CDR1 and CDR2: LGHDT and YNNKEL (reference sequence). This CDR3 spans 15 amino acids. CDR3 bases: TGTGCCAGCAGCCAAAGGGGGGCAGGCACCGGGGAGCTGTTTTTT. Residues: CASSQRGAGTGELFF.

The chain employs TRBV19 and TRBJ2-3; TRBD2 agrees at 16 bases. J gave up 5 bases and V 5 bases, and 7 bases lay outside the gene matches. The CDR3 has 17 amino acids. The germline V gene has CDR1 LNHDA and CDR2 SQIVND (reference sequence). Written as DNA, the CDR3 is TGTGCCAGTAGTCCGGGACTAGCGGGAGGGAGGGGAGATACGCAGTATTTT. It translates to CASSPGLAGGRGDTQYF.

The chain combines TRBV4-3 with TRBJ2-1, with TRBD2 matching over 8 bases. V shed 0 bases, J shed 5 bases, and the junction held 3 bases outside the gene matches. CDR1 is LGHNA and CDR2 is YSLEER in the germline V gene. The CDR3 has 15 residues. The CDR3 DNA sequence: TGCGCCAGCAGCCAAGATCCGGGAGGGAACAATGAGCAGTTCTTC. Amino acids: CASSQDPGGNNEQFF.

CDR3: CASSYSPDRGNTIYF. The CDR3 DNA reads as TGTGCCAGCAGTTACAGTCCGGACCGCGGAAACACCATATATTTT. The rearrangement joins TRBV6-5 to TRBJ1-3, with unresolved D. Trimming removed 2 bases from V and 4 bases from J, with 12 bases in between. Looked up from germline, CDR1 is MNHEY and CDR2 is SVGAGI. The CDR3 length is 15 residues.

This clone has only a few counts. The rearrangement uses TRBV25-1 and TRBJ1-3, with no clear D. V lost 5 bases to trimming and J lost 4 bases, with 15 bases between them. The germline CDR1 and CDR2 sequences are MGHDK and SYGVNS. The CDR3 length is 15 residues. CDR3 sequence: CASSSPDGVGNTIYF. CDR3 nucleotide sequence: TGTGCCAGCAGTTCCCCAGACGGGGTCGGAAACACCATATATTTT. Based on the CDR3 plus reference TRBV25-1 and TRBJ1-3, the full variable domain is EADIYQTPRYLVIGTGKKITLECSQTMGHDKMYWYQQDPGMELHLIHYSYGVNSTEKGDLSSESTVSRIRTEHFPLTLESARPSHTSQYLCASSSPDGVGNTIYFGEGSWLTVV.

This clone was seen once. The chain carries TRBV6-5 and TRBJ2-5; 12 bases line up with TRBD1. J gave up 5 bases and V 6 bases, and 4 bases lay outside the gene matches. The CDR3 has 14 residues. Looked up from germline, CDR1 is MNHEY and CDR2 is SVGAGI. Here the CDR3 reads CASRGQGAVETQYF. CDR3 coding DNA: TGTGCCAGCAGGGGACAGGGGGCAGTGGAGACCCAGTACTTC.

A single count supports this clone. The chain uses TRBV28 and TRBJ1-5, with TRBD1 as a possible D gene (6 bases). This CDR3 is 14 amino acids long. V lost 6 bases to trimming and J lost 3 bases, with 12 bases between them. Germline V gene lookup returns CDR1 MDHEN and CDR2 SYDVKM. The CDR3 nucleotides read TGTGCCAGCAGGTTGGGGGGCGCCAATCAGCCCCAGCATTTT. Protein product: CASRLGGANQPQHF.

CDR3 in amino acids: CASRKGLAGGSDTQYF. DNA of the CDR3: TGTGCCAGCAGGAAGGGACTCGCGGGGGGGTCGGATACGCAGTATTTT. The V call is TRBV2, the J call TRBJ2-3; 9 bases are shared with TRBD2. The CDR3 totals 16 residues. Germline-derived CDR1 and CDR2 are SNHLY and FYNNEI. V shed 6 bases, J shed 6 bases, and the junction held 13 bases outside the gene matches.

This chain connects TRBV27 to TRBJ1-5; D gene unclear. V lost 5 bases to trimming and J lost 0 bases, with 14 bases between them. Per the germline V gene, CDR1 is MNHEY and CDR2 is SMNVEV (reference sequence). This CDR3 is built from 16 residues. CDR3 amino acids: CASSTPSLYSNQPQHF. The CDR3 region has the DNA TGTGCCAGCAGTACCCCATCCCTATATAGCAATCAGCCCCAGCATTTT.

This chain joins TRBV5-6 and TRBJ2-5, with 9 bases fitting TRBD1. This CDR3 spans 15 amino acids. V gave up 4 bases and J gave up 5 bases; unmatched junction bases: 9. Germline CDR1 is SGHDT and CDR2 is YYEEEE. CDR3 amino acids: CASSVQGALGETQYF. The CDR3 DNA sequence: TGTGCCAGCAGCGTACAGGGGGCGCTTGGGGAGACCCAGTACTTC. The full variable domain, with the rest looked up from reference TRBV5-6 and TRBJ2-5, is DAGVTQSPTHLIKTRGQQVTLRCSPKSGHDTVSWYQQALGQGPQFIFQYYEEEERQRGNFPDRFSGHQFPNYSSELNVNALLLGDSALYLCASSVQGALGETQYFGPGTRLLVL.

Here the CDR3 reads CASSTDRVLGETQYF. The CDR3 DNA follows: TGTGCCAGCAGTACCGACAGGGTTTTGGGGGAGACCCAGTACTTC. The genes are TRBV6-5 and TRBJ2-5, with 7 positions matching TRBD1. This CDR3 is built from 15 residues. The germline V gene encodes CDR1 MNHEY and CDR2 SVGAGI. V was clipped by 5 bases and J by 5 bases; unmatched bases: 11.

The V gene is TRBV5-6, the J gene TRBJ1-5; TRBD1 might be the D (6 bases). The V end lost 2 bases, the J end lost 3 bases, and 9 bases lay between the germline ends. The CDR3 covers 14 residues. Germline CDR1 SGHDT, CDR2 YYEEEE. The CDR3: CASSLSGDNQPQHF. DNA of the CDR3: TGTGCCAGCAGCTTATCAGGGGACAATCAGCCCCAGCATTTT.

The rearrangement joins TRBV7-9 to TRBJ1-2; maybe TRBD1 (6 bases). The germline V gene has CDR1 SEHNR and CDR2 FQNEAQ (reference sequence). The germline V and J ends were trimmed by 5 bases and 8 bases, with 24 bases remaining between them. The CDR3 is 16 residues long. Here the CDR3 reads CASSPQDSNGVSGYTF. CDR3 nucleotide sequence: TGTGCCAGCAGCCCCCAGGACAGTAATGGGGTATCGGGCTACACCTTC.

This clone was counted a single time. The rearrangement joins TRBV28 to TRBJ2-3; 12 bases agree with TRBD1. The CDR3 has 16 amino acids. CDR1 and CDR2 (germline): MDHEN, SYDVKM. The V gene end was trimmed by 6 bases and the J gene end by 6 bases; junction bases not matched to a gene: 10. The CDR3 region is CASRTPGQGARDTQYF. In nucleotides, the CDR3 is TGTGCCAGCAGGACACCGGGACAGGGGGCGCGTGATACGCAGTATTTT.

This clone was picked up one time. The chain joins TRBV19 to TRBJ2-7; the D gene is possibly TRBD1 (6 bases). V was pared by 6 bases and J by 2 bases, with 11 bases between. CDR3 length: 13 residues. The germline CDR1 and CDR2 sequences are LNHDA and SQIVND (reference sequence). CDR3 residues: CASSPTGAYEQYF. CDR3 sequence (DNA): TGTGCCAGTAGCCCGACAGGAGCCTACGAGCAGTACTTC.

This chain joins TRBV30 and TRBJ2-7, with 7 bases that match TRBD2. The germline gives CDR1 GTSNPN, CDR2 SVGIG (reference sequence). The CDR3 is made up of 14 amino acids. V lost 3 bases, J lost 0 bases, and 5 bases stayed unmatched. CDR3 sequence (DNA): TGTGCCTGGAGCCGCGGGGGTAGCTCCTACGAGCAGTACTTC. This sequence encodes CAWSRGGSSYEQYF.

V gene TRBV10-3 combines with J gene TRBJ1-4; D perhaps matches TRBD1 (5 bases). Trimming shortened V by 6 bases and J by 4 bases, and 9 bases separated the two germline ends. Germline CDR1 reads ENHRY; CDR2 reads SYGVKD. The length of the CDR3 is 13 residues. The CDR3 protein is CAISREINEKLFF. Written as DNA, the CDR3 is TGTGCCATCAGCAGGGAGATTAATGAAAAACTGTTTTTT.

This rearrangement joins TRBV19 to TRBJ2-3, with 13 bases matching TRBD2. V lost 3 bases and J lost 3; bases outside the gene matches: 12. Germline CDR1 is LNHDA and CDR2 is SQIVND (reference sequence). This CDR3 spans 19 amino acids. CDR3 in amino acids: CASSIFSHRTSGRTDTQYF. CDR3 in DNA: TGTGCCAGTAGTATCTTTTCACATCGGACTAGCGGGAGAACAGATACGCAGTATTTT.

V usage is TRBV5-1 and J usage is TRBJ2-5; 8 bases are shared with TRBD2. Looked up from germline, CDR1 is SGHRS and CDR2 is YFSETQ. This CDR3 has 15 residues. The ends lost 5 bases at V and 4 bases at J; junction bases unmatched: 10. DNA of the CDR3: TGCGCCAGCAGTGCCAGCGGGGGTTCGCGAGAGACCCAGTACTTC. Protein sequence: CASSASGGSRETQYF.